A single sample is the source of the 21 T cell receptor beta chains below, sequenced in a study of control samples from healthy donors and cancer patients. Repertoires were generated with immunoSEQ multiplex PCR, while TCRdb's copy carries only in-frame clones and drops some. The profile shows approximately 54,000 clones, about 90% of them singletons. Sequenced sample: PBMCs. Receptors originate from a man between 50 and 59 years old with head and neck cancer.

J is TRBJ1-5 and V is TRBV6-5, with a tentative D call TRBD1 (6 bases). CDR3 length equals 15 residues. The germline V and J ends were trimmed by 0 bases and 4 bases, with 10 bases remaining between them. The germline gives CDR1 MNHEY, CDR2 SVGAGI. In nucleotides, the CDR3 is TGTGCCAGCAGTTACTCGACAGGAACTAATCAGCCCCAGCATTTT. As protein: CASSYSTGTNQPQHF.

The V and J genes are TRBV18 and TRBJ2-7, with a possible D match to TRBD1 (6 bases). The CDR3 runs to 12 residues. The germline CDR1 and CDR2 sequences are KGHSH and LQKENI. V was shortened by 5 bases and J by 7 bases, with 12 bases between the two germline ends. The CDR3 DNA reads TGTGCCAGCTCATCGTTAGGGGGAGAGCAGTACTTC. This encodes CASSSLGGEQYF.

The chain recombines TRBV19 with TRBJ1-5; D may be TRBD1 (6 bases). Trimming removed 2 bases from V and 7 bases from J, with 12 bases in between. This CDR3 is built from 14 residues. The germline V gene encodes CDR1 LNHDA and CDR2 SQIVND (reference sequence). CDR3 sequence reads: CASSIWKGDQPQHF. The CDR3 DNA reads TGTGCCAGTAGTATATGGAAGGGGGACCAGCCCCAGCATTTT.

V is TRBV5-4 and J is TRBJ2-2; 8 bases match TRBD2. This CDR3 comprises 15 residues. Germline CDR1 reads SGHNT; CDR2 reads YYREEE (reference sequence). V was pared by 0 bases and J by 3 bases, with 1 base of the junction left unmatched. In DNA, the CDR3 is TGTGCCAGCAGCTTGGGACTAGCGTACACCGGGGAGCTGTTTTTT. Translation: CASSLGLAYTGELFF. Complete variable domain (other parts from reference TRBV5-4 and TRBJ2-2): ETGVTQSPTHLIKTRGQQVTLRCSSQSGHNTVSWYQQALGQGPQFIFQYYREEENGRGNFPPRFSGLQFPNYSSELNVNALELDDSALYLCASSLGLAYTGELFFGEGSRLTVL.

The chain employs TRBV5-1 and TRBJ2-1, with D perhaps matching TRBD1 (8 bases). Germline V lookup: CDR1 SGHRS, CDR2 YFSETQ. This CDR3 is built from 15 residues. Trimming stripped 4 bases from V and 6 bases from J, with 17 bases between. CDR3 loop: CASSRVTGEGNEQFF. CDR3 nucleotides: TGCGCCAGCAGCCGTGTGACAGGGGAGGGCAATGAGCAGTTCTTC.

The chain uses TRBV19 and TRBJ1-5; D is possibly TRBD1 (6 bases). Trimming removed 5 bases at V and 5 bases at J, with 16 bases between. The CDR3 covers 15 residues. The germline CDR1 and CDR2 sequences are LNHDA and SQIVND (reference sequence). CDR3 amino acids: CASSRWGGLDQPQHF. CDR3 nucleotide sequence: TGTGCCAGTAGTCGGTGGGGGGGCCTGGATCAGCCCCAGCATTTT.

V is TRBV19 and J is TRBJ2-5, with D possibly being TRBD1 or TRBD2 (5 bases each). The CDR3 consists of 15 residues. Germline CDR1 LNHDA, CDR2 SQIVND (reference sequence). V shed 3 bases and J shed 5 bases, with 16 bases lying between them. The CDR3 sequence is CASSISRDDYETQYF. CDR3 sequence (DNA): TGTGCCAGTAGTATTTCCAGGGATGACTATGAGACCCAGTACTTC.

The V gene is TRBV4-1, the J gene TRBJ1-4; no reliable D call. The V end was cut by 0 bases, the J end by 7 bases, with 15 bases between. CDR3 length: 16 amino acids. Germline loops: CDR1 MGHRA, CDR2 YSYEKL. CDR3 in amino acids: CASSQDYGPDGEKLFF. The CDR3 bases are TGCGCCAGCAGCCAAGATTACGGGCCCGACGGTGAAAAACTGTTTTTT.

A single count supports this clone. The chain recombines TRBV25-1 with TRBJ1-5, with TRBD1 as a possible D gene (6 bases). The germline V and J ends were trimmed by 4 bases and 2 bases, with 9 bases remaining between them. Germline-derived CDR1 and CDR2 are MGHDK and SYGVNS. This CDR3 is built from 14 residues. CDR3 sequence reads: CASSGGQRNQPQHF. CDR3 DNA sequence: TGTGCCAGCAGTGGCGGACAGCGCAATCAGCCCCAGCATTTT.

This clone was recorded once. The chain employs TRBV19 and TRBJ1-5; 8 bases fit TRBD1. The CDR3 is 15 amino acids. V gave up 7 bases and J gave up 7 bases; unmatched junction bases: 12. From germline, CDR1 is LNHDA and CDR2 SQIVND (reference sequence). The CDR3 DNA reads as TGTGCCAGTATGGGGGGTCAGGGGGCTTGGCAGCCCCAGCATTTT. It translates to CASMGGQGAWQPQHF.

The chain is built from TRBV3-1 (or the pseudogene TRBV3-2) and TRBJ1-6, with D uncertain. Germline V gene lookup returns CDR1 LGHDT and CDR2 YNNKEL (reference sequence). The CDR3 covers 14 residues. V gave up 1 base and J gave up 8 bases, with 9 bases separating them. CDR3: CASSQGSVDSPLHF. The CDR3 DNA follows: TGTGCCAGCAGCCAAGGCTCGGTGGATTCACCCCTCCACTTT.

CDR3: CASSPGEYNQPQHF. CDR3 nucleotide sequence: TGTGCCAGCAGTCCAGGGGAGTACAATCAGCCCCAGCATTTT. This chain links TRBV28 with TRBJ1-5; a possible D gene is TRBD1 (6 bases). Trimming stripped 5 bases from V and 3 bases from J, with 11 bases between. CDR3 length: 14 amino acids. Germline V gene sequence: CDR1 MDHEN, CDR2 SYDVKM.

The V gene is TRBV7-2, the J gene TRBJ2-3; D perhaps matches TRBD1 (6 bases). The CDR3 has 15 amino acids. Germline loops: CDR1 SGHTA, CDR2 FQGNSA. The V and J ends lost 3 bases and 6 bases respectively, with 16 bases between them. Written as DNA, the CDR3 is TGTGCCAGCAGCTTGGACAGTGGGGGCGTGGATACGCAGTATTTT. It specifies CASSLDSGGVDTQYF.

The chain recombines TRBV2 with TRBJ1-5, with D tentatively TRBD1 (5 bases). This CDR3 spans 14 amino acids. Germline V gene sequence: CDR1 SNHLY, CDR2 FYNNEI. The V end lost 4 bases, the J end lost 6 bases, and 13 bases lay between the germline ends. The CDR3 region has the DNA TGTGCCAGCAGTGGCACGGGGAGGGGTCAGCCCCAGCATTTT. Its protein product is CASSGTGRGQPQHF. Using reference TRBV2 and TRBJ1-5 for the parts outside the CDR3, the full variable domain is EPEVTQTPSHQVTQMGQEVILRCVPISNHLYFYWYRQILGQKVEFLVSFYNNEISEKSEIFDDQFSVERPDGSNFTLKIRSTKLEDSAMYFCASSGTGRGQPQHFGDGTRLSIL.

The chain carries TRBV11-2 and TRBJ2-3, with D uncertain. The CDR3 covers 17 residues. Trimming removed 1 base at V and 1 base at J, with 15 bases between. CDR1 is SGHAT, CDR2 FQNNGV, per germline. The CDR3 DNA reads TGTGCCAGCAGCTTAGTCGAGACGGTGTTCGGCACAGATACGCAGTATTTT. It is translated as CASSLVETVFGTDTQYF.

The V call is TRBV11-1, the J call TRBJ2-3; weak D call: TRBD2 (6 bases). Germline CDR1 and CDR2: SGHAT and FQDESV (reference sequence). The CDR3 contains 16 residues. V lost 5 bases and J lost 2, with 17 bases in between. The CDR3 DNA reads TGTGCCAGCAGCCCCGGGACTTCAAGCCTCACAGATACGCAGTATTTT. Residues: CASSPGTSSLTDTQYF. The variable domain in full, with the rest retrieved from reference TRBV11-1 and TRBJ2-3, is EAEVAQSPRYKITEKSQAVAFWCDPISGHATLYWYRQILGQGPELLVQFQDESVVDDSQLPKDRFSAERLKGVDSTLKIQPAELGDSAMYLCASSPGTSSLTDTQYFGPGTRLTVL.

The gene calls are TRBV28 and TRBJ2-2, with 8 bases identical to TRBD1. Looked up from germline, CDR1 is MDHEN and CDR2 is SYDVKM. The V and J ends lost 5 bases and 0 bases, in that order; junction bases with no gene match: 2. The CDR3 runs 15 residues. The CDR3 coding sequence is TGTGCCAGCAGTCCGGACAGGGCGAACACCGGGGAGCTGTTTTTT. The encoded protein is CASSPDRANTGELFF.

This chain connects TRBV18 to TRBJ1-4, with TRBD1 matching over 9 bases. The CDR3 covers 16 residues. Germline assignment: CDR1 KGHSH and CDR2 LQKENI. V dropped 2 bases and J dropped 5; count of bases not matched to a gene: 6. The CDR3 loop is CASSPTTGGVNEKLFF. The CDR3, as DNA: TGTGCCAGCTCACCAACGACAGGGGGAGTGAATGAAAAACTGTTTTTT. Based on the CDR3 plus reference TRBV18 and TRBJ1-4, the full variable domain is NAGVMQNPRHLVRRRGQEARLRCSPMKGHSHVYWYRQLPEEGLKFMVYLQKENIIDESGMPKERFSAEFPKEGPSILRIQQVVRGDSAAYFCASSPTTGGVNEKLFFGSGTQLSVL.

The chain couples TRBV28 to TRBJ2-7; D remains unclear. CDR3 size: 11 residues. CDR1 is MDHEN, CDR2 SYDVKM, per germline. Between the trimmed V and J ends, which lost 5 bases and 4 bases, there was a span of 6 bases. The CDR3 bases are TGTGCCAGCAGTACCTTTTACGAGCAGTACTTC. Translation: CASSTFYEQYF. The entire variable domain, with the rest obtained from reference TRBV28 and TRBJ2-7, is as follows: DVKVTQSSRYLVKRTGEKVFLECVQDMDHENMFWYRQDPGLGLRLIYFSYDVKMKEKGDIPEGYSVSREKKERFSLILESASTNQTSMYLCASSTFYEQYFGPGTRLTVT.

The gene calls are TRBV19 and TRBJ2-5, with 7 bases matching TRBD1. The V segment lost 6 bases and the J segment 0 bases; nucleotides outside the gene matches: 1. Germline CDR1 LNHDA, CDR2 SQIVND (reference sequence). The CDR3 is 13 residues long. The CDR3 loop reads CASSGQDQETQYF. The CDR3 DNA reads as TGTGCCAGTAGCGGACAGGACCAAGAGACCCAGTACTTC.

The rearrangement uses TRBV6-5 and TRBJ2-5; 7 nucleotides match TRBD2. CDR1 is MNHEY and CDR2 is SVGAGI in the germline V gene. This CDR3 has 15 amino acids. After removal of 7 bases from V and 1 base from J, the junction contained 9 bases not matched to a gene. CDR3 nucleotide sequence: TGTGCCAGCATCGACCGGACTAGTCCCCAAGAGACCCAGTACTTC. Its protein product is CASIDRTSPQETQYF.